Listed below are T cell receptor beta chains from one sample, sequenced in a study of siplizumab effects on memory and regulatory T cells. Repertoires were generated with immunoSEQ multiplex PCR, while TCRdb's copy carries only in-frame clones and drops some. Counted here are roughly 100,000 clones, roughly 92% occurring once; the ten biggest clones make up 0.55% to 0.7%. Material for sequencing was Tregs sorted from blood. The receptors here all came from a human donor in good health. The CDR3 runs from the conserved cysteine through the conserved F or W. D genes are given only for firm matches. Clone size is shown for a subset of rows, as once, few, many or a class of expanded clone.

d_call,j_call,clone_size,v_call,cdr3_nt,cdr3_aa
NA,TRBJ2-2,NA,TRBV7-9,TGTGCCAGCAGCTTAGCTAGCGGGAACACCGGGGAGCTGTTTTTT,CASSLASGNTGELFF
NA,TRBJ2-4,NA,TRBV29-1,TGCAGCGTTGGCAGCAGCGGTTCCAAACTAGCCAAAAACATTCAGTACTTC,CSVGSSGSKLAKNIQYF
NA,TRBJ2-3,NA,TRBV4-1,TGCGCCAGCAGCCAAGATCGTCGGGAGATTTCAGATACGCAGTATTTT,CASSQDRREISDTQYF
NA,TRBJ2-1,NA,TRBV10-1,TGCGCCAGCAGCAAGGGGGACCCCTACAATGAGCAGTTCTTC,CASSKGDPYNEQFF
TRBD1,TRBJ1-4,NA,TRBV5-4,TGTGCCAGCAGACAGGGGATAAGGGATGAAAAACTGTTTTTT,CASRQGIRDEKLFF
NA,TRBJ2-7,NA,TRBV6-6,TGTGCCAGCAGTTTGACAACTAGTTCCTACGAGCAGTACTTC,CASSLTTSSYEQYF
NA,TRBJ1-2,few,TRBV30,TGTGCCTGGATGGTTATCAGGGTTGGCTACACCTTC,CAWMVIRVGYTF
NA,TRBJ2-3,NA,TRBV6-6,TGTGCCAGCACCTTTACCCTCGGAACGGCGCCAGATACGCAGTATTTT,CASTFTLGTAPDTQYF
NA,TRBJ2-3,once,TRBV5-3,TGTGCCAGAAGCTTTAGGACGTTGGCCCCAGATACGCAGTATTTT,CARSFRTLAPDTQYF
TRBD1,TRBJ1-1,NA,TRBV11-3,TGTGCCAGCAGCTTAGATGGGACAGTGAACACTGAAGCTTTCTTT,CASSLDGTVNTEAFF
NA,TRBJ2-4,NA,TRBV7-8,TGTGCCAGCAGCCCACGCCTGGCGGAGCGGCTAGCCAAAAACATTCAGTACTTC,CASSPRLAERLAKNIQYF
TRBD2,TRBJ2-1,once,TRBV5-4,TGTGCCAGCAGCTGGACTAGCGGGAGTTTGGGTGAGCAGTTCTTC,CASSWTSGSLGEQFF
NA,TRBJ1-2,NA,TRBV19,TGTGCCAGTAGGCCCCGGGCAGGGAACTATGGCTACACCTTC,CASRPRAGNYGYTF
NA,TRBJ2-7,NA,TRBV7-3,TGTGCCAGCAGCTTGACCCTTACGGGCGAGCAGTACTTC,CASSLTLTGEQYF
NA,TRBJ2-5,NA,TRBV7-6,TGTGCCAGCAGCCCCGATTTTATGTTGGCCCAGTACTTC,CASSPDFMLAQYF
NA,TRBJ1-3,once,TRBV11-2,TGTGCCAGCAGCCTACAGCATGGAAACACCATATATTTT,CASSLQHGNTIYF
TRBD1,TRBJ2-3,NA,TRBV12-5,TGTGCTAGTGGTATCGGGACAGTCACAGATACGCAGTATTTT,CASGIGTVTDTQYF
NA,TRBJ2-5,NA,TRBV11-2,TGTGCCAGCAGCTTGGGGGAGACCCAGTACTTC,CASSLGETQYF
NA,TRBJ2-2,NA,TRBV6-1,TGTGCCAGCACCCCACGGGGCACCGGGGAGCTGTTTTTT,CASTPRGTGELFF
NA,TRBJ2-3,NA,TRBV9,TGTGCCAGCAGCCCCGGGACCCGCACAGATACGCAGTATTTT,CASSPGTRTDTQYF
TRBD1,TRBJ1-5,NA,TRBV4-1,TGCGCCAGCAGCCAAGTTGGACAGGGGAATCAGCCCCAGCATTTT,CASSQVGQGNQPQHF
TRBD1,TRBJ2-1,NA,TRBV27,TGTGCCAGCAGTTTAAGGCAGGGGGATAAAATGTTCTTC,CASSLRQGDKMFF
NA,TRBJ1-3,NA,TRBV18,TGTGCCAGCTCACCGCGGATAGTCTCTGGAAACACCATATATTTT,CASSPRIVSGNTIYF
TRBD1,TRBJ2-7,NA,TRBV9,TGTGCCAGCAGCGTAGAGCCAGGGGGTTACGAGCAGTACTTC,CASSVEPGGYEQYF
TRBD1,TRBJ1-4,NA,TRBV4-3,TGCGCCAGCAGCCCCCGGGCAGGGGGCTCGGCAACTAATGAAAAACTGTTTTTT,CASSPRAGGSATNEKLFF
NA,TRBJ1-2,NA,TRBV6-5,TGTGCCAGCAGTTACTCCCGCGGGGGGTATGGCTACACCTTC,CASSYSRGGYGYTF
TRBD2,TRBJ2-1,NA,TRBV27,TGTGCCAGCAGAGTGTATCCGGGAGGTGGGTACAATGAGCAGTTCTTC,CASRVYPGGGYNEQFF
NA,TRBJ2-1,NA,TRBV13,TGTGCCAGCAGCTTAGAAAGCGGCTCACTCTCCTACAATGAGCAGTTCTTC,CASSLESGSLSYNEQFF
TRBD1,TRBJ2-7,NA,TRBV2,TGTGCCAGCAGTGGGACAGGGGTTGGCGAGCAGTACTTC,CASSGTGVGEQYF
TRBD1,TRBJ1-6,NA,TRBV11-2,TGTGCCAGCAGCACCCGACAGGGGCAACTTTCACCCCTCCACTTT,CASSTRQGQLSPLHF
TRBD1,TRBJ1-5,NA,TRBV27,TGTGCCAGCAGTTTGGGGACAGGGAATCAGCCCCAGCATTTT,CASSLGTGNQPQHF
NA,TRBJ1-5,NA,TRBV20-1,TGCAGTGCTAGAGGGCCGACAGTGCAGCATTTT,CSARGPTVQHF
NA,TRBJ1-2,once,TRBV6-6,TGTGCCAGCAGAACGACGGCAAACTATGGCTACACCTTC,CASRTTANYGYTF
TRBD1,TRBJ1-4,NA,TRBV5-8,TGTGCCAGCAGCTTAACCGGGACAGGGATAGAAAAACTGTTTTTT,CASSLTGTGIEKLFF